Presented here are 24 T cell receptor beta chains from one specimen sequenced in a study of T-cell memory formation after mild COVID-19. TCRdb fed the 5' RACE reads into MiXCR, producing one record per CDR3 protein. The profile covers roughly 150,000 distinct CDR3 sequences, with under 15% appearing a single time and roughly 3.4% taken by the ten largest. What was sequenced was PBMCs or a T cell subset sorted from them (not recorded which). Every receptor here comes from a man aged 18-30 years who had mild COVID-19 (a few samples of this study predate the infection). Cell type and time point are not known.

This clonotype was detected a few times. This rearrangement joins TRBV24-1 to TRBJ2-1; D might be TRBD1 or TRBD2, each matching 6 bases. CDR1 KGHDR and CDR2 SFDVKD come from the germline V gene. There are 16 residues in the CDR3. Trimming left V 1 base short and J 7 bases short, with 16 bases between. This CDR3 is CATSDFAGGKYNEQFF. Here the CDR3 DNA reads TGTGCCACCAGTGATTTTGCCGGGGGCAAATATAATGAGCAGTTCTTC.

The CDR3 DNA reads as TGTGCCAGCTCAACGACAGGCTCGCTTAACACCGGGGAGCTGTTTTTT. Translated: CASSTTGSLNTGELFF. The chain has TRBV9 and TRBJ2-2; D may be TRBD1 (6 bases). Germline assignment: CDR1 SGDLS and CDR2 YYNGEE. The CDR3 has 16 residues. The V end was cut by 7 bases, the J end by 2 bases, with 18 bases between.

CDR3 nucleotide sequence: TGTGCCAGCTCACCAGCTGGGCACATCTCCGGGGTCGAGCAGTACTTC. Its translation is CASSPAGHISGVEQYF. The V and J genes are TRBV18 and TRBJ2-7, with D maybe TRBD2 (5 bases). CDR3 size: 16 residues. CDR1 KGHSH and CDR2 LQKENI come from the germline V gene. Trimming shortened V by 2 bases and J by 6 bases, and 20 bases separated the two germline ends.

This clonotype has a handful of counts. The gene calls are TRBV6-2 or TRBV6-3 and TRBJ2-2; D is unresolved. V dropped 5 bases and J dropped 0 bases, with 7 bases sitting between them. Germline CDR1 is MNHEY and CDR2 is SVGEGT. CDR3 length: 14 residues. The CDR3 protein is CASSAWTNTGELFF. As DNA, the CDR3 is TGTGCCAGCAGTGCGTGGACGAACACCGGGGAGCTGTTTTTT.

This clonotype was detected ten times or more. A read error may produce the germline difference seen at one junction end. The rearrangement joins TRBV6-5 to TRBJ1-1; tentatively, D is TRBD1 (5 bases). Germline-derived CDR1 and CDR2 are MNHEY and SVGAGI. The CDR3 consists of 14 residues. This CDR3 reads CASSSPGVKTEAFF. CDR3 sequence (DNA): TGTGCCAGCAGTTCCCCGGGGGTGAAGACTGAAGCTTTCTTT.

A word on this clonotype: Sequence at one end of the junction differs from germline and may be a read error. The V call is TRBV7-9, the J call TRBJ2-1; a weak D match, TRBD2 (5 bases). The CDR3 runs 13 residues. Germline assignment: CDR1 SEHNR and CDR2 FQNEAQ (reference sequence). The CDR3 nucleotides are TGTGCCAGCACCTTATCGGGGAACAATGAGCAGTTCTTC. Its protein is CASTLSGNNEQFF. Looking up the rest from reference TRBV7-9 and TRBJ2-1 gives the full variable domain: DTGVSQNPRHKITKRGQNVTFRCDPISEHNRLYWYRQTLGQGPEFLTYFQNEAQLEKSRLLSDRFSAERPKGSFSTLEIQRTEQGDSAMYLCASTLSGNNEQFFGPGTRLTVL.

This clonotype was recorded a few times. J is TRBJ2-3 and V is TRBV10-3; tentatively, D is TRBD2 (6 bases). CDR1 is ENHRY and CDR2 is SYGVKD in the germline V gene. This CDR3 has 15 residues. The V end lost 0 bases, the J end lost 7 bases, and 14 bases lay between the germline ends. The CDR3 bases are TGTGCCATCAGTGAGTCGGGACCTCGGGGGAATACGCAGTATTTT. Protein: CAISESGPRGNTQYF.

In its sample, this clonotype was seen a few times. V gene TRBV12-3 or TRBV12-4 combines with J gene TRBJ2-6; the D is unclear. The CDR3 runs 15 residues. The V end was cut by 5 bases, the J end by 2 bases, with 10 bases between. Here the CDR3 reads CASSPRVPGANVLTF. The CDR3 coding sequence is TGTGCCAGCAGTCCCCGGGTGCCTGGGGCCAACGTCCTGACTTTC.

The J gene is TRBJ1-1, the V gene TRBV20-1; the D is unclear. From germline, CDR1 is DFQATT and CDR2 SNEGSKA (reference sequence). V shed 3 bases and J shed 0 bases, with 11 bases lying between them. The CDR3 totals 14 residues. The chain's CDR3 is CSASLASLNTEAFF. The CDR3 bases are TGCAGTGCTAGCCTGGCCAGCCTGAACACTGAAGCTTTCTTT.

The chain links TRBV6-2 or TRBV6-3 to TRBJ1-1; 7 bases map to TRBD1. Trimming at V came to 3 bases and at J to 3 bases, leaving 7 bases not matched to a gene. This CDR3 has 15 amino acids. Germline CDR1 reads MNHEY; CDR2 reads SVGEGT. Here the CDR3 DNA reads TGTGCCAGCAGTTATCGGGACAGAACATACACTGAAGCTTTCTTT. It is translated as CASSYRDRTYTEAFF.

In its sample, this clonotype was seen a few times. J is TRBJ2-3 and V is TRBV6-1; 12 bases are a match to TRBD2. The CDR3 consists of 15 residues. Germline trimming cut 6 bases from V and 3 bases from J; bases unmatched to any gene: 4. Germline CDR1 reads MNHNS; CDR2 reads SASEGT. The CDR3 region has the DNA TGTGCCAGCAGGAGACTAGCGGGGGAAACAGATACGCAGTATTTT. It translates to CASRRLAGETDTQYF.

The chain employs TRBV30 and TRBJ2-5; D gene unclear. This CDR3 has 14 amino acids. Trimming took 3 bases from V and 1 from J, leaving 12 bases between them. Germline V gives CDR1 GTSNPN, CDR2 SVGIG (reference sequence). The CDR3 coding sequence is TGTGCCTGGAGAAAATGGTCAACCCAAGAGACCCAGTACTTC. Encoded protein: CAWRKWSTQETQYF.

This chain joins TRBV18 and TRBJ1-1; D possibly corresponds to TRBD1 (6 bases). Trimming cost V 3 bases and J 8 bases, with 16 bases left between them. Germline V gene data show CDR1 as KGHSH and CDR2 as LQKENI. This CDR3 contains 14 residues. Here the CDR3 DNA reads TGTGCCAGCTCACCTCGGGGGGCAGATGAAGAAGCTTTCTTT. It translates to CASSPRGADEEAFF. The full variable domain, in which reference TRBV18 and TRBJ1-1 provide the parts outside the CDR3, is NAGVMQNPRHLVRRRGQEARLRCSPMKGHSHVYWYRQLPEEGLKFMVYLQKENIIDESGMPKERFSAEFPKEGPSILRIQQVVRGDSAAYFCASSPRGADEEAFFGQGTRLTVV.

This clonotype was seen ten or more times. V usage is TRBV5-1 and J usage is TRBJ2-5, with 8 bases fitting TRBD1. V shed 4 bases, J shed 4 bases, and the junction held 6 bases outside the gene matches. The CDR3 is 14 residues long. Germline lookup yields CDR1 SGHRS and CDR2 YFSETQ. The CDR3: CASSKGQGLETQYF. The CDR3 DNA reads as TGCGCCAGCAGCAAAGGACAGGGCTTAGAGACCCAGTACTTC. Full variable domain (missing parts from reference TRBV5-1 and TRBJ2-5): KAGVTQTPRYLIKTRGQQVTLSCSPISGHRSVSWYQQTPGQGLQFLFEYFSETQRNKGNFPGRFSGRQFSNSRSEMNVSTLELGDSALYLCASSKGQGLETQYFGPGTRLLVL.

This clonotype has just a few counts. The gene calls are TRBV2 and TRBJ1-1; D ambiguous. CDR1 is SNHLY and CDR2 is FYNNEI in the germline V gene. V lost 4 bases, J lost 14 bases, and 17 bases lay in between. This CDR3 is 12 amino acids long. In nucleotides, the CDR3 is TGTGCCAGCAGTGGGTACCAACGGGTGAAGTTCTTT. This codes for CASSGYQRVKFF.

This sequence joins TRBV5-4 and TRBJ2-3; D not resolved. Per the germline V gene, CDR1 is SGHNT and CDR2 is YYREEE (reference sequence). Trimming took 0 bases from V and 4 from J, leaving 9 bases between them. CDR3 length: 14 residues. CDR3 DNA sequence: TGTGCCAGCAGCTTGGCCTACTTTTCAGATACGCAGTATTTT. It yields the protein CASSLAYFSDTQYF.

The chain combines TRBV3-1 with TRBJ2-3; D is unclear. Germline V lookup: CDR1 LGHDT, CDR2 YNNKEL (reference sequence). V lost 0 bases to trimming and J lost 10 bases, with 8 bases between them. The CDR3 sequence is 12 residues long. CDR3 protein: CASSQEGRAQYF. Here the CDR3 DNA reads TGTGCCAGCAGCCAAGAGGGCAGAGCGCAGTATTTT.

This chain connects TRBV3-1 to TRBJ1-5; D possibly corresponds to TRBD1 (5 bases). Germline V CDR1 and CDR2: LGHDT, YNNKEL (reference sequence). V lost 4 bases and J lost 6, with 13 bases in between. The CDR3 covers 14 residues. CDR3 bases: TGTGCCAGCAGCCCGTCGGCCGGGACTCAGCCCCAGCATTTT. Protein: CASSPSAGTQPQHF.

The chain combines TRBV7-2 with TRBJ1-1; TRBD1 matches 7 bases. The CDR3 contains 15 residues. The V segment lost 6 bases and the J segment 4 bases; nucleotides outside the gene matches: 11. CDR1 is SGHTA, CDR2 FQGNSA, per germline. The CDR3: CASRQYRGAGTEAFF. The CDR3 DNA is TGTGCCAGCAGGCAATACAGGGGTGCTGGCACTGAAGCTTTCTTT.

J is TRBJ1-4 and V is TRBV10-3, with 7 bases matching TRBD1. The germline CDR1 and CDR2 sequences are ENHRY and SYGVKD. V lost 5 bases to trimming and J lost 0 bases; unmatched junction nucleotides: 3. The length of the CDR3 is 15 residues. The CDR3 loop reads CAISRGTATNEKLFF. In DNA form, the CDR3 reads TGTGCCATCAGTCGAGGGACAGCAACTAATGAAAAACTGTTTTTT.

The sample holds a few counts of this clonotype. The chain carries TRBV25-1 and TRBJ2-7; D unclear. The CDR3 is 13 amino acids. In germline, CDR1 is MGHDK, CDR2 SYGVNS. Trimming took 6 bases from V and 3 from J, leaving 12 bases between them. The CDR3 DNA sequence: TGTGCCAGCAGCCCCACGCCACTCTACGAGCAGTACTTC. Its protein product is CASSPTPLYEQYF.

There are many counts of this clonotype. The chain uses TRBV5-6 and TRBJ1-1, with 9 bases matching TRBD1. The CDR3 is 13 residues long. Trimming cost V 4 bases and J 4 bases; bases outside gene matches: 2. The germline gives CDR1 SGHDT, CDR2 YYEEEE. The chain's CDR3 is CASSPQGATEAFF. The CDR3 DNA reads TGTGCCAGCAGCCCACAGGGGGCCACTGAAGCTTTCTTT.

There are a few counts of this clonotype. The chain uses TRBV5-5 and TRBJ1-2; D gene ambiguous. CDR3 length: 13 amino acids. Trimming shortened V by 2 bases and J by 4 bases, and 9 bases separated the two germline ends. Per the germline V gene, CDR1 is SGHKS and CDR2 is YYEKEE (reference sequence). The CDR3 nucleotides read TGTGCCAGCAGCTTCGCCAACTCCTATGGCTACACCTTC. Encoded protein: CASSFANSYGYTF.

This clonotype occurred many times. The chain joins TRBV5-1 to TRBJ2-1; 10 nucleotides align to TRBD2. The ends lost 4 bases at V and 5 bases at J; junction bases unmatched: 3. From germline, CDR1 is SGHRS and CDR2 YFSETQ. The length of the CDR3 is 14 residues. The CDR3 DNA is TGCGCCAGCAGCAGGACTAGCGGAAACAATGAGCAGTTCTTC. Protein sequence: CASSRTSGNNEQFF.